The TCR beta chain under discussion was sequenced for a study of vaccination and CD4 T cells after COVID-19. The overall study: The convalescents were made up of six males and four females, two of whom were Hispanic. Once diagnosed, patients had post-COVID samples drawn a median roughly 110 days later (range 35 to 161).

This clonotype was counted a few times. Its antigen is unidentified. The J segment lost 7 bases and the V segment lost 5 bases, leaving 14 bases of the junction unmatched. CDR3 size: 16 residues. CDR1 SGHVS and CDR2 FQNEAQ come from the germline V gene. Treatment specified: approximately 10-day PBMC culture with coronavirus spike peptide pools or control peptides (ViraFEST assay). Collection of the unexposed donor's CD4+ T cells took place before the COVID-19 pandemic (2011-2018). Researchers used the Oncomine TCR Beta short-read assay to sequence DNA from cultured CD4+ T cells. Using its own MiXCR run on the PCR reads, TCRdb lists one record per CDR3 protein. The sample includes some 5,900 distinct CDR3 sequences, about 35% seen only once; the top ten take less than 35%.

V and J are TRBV7-8 and TRBJ2-1, with TRBD2 identical over 7 bases. What was sequenced was CD4+ T cells from blood, cultured in vitro. The TCR comes from a human donor in good health. CDR3: CASSRRRVAGSNEQFF. The CDR3 DNA sequence: TGTGCCAGCAGCCGGAGGAGGGTAGCGGGTAGTAATGAGCAGTTCTTC.